The 22 T cell receptor beta chains reported below all come from one sample, sequenced in a study of T cells in Graves' hyperthyroidism and ophthalmopathy. Amplification yielded TCR beta CDR3 regions, with RNA transcripts as the source. First-round RT-PCR of the TCR CDR3 relied on the HTBI primer set. TCRdb re-derived calls from the multiplex PCR reads in MiXCR, one entry per CDR3 protein. The table records about 200,000 distinct CDR3 sequences, around 17% of them present only once. What was sequenced was blood. These receptors originate from a woman aged 45-65 years with Graves' hyperthyroidism.

This clonotype has a handful of counts. The chain recombines TRBV19 with TRBJ2-2; 8 nucleotides match TRBD1. The CDR3 extends over 14 amino acids. J lost 1 base, V lost 6 bases, and 1 base had no gene match. Germline V gene data show CDR1 as LNHDA and CDR2 as SQIVND (reference sequence). This CDR3 is CASRGTGNTGELFF. The CDR3 region has the DNA TGTGCCAGTAGGGGGACAGGGAACACCGGGGAGCTGTTTTTT.

The CDR3 bases are TGTGCCAGTAGTATGGTAGATACGCAGTATTTT. As protein: CASSMVDTQYF. The V call is TRBV19, the J call TRBJ2-3; D remains ambiguous. Germline V gives CDR1 LNHDA, CDR2 SQIVND (reference sequence). The V end was cut by 3 bases, the J end by 5 bases, with 3 bases between. The CDR3 sequence is 11 residues long.

This clonotype was seen repeatedly, ten times or more. This rearrangement joins TRBV11-3 to TRBJ2-1, with D perhaps matching TRBD1 (5 bases). This CDR3 has 15 amino acids. Trimming took off 4 bases at V and 3 bases at J, with 13 bases between the two ends. Germline CDR1 reads SGHNT; CDR2 reads YENEEA. The CDR3 DNA reads TGTGCCAGCAGCTCCCCTGACAGAGACTACAATGAGCAGTTCTTC. This encodes CASSSPDRDYNEQFF.

The V and J genes are TRBV13 and TRBJ2-7, with unresolved D. This CDR3 is built from 13 residues. CDR1 PRHDT and CDR2 FYEKMQ come from the germline V gene (reference sequence). Trimming took 5 bases from V and 2 from J, leaving 10 bases between them. CDR3 DNA: TGTGCCAGCAGCCAAACTGGAACCTACGAGCAGTACTTC. It is translated as CASSQTGTYEQYF.

Of note for this clonotype: With a much larger clone just one base away, this may be a read error. Because the CDR3 is missing its conserved closing phenylalanine or tryptophan, this is likely a read error. The chain recombines TRBV18 with TRBJ2-5, with TRBD1 matching 7 bases. Germline trimming cut 3 bases from V and 2 bases from J; bases unmatched to any gene: 9. The CDR3 spans 16 residues. Germline CDR1 and CDR2: KGHSH and LQKENI. This CDR3 is CASSPGQLQFQETQYS. DNA of the CDR3: TGTGCCAGCTCACCGGGACAGCTTCAATTTCAAGAGACCCAGTACTCC.

The DNA for the CDR3 is TGTGCCAGCTCACCGATGAACAGGAGCACCGGGGAGCTGTTTTTT. Translation gives CASSPMNRSTGELFF. This chain joins TRBV18 and TRBJ2-2, with D perhaps matching TRBD1 (5 bases). Germline-derived CDR1 and CDR2 are KGHSH and LQKENI. This CDR3 is 15 amino acids long. The ends were cut back, 3 bases at V and 4 bases at J, with 12 bases in the middle.

This clonotype occurred many times. The V and J genes are TRBV6-1 and TRBJ1-1; maybe TRBD1 (5 bases). From germline, CDR1 is MNHNS and CDR2 SASEGT. V shed 1 base and J shed 1 base, with 13 bases lying between them. The CDR3 has 16 amino acids. The CDR3 loop reads CASSEGWGIPNTEAFF. The CDR3 region has the DNA TGTGCCAGCAGTGAAGGCTGGGGCATACCGAACACTGAAGCTTTCTTT.

The chain joins TRBV6-5 to TRBJ2-1; TRBD2 aligns across 8 bases. The CDR3 spans 15 residues. Germline V gene data show CDR1 as MNHEY and CDR2 as SVGAGI. V shed 7 bases and J 3 bases; nucleotides not matched to a gene: 8. In DNA form, the CDR3 reads TGTGCCAGCAATCCGGGACTAGTGTACTACAATGAGCAGTTCTTC. Translation gives CASNPGLVYYNEQFF.

This clonotype was seen a handful of times. This chain connects TRBV6-2 or TRBV6-3 to TRBJ2-3; D ambiguous. The CDR3 is 11 residues long. The V end was cut by 6 bases, the J end by 5 bases, with 6 bases between. Germline CDR1 and CDR2: MNHEY and SVGEGT. The CDR3 region has the DNA TGTGCCAGCAGCTGGAGAGATACGCAGTATTTT. It codes for CASSWRDTQYF.

This chain uses TRBV15 with TRBJ2-1; 7 bases match TRBD2. V shed 0 bases, J shed 6 bases, and the junction held 11 bases outside the gene matches. The CDR3 contains 17 residues. Per the germline V gene, CDR1 is LNHNV and CDR2 is YYDKDF (reference sequence). In DNA, the CDR3 is TGTGCCACCAGCAGAGATTGGGAGAAGCGGGATCTCAATGAGCAGTTCTTC. Translated, it gives CATSRDWEKRDLNEQFF.

This clonotype was observed a few times. The chain recombines TRBV30 with TRBJ2-3, with TRBD2 identical over 10 bases. The length of the CDR3 is 18 residues. V lost 5 bases to trimming and J lost 5 bases; unmatched junction nucleotides: 19. Germline V gene lookup returns CDR1 GTSNPN and CDR2 SVGIG (reference sequence). This chain's CDR3 is CAWHLGAGGPMCKDTQYF. In DNA form, the CDR3 reads TGTGCCTGGCACCTCGGAGCGGGAGGGCCTATGTGTAAAGATACGCAGTATTTT.

This clonotype was observed at least ten times. The chain has TRBV2 and TRBJ1-1; D remains unclear. The CDR3 covers 13 residues. In germline, CDR1 is SNHLY, CDR2 FYNNEI. The V and J ends lost 2 bases and 8 bases respectively, with 12 bases between them. DNA for the CDR3: TGTGCCAGCAGTGAAACGGTAACAACAGAAGCTTTCTTT. Its translation: CASSETVTTEAFF.

This clonotype has a count of ten or more. The CDR3 DNA is TGCAGTGCTACCCGTCCACAATCAGGGGGAGCTTTCTTT. Protein sequence: CSATRPQSGGAFF. The chain joins TRBV20-1 to TRBJ1-1, with 7 positions matching TRBD1. Germline CDR1 DFQATT, CDR2 SNEGSKA (reference sequence). This CDR3 is built from 13 residues. The J segment lost 10 bases and the V segment lost 4 bases, leaving 12 bases of the junction unmatched.

This rearrangement joins TRBV7-9 to TRBJ1-2, with D perhaps TRBD1 (6 bases). Germline CDR1 reads SEHNR; CDR2 reads FQNEAQ (reference sequence). This CDR3 has 14 amino acids. Trimming took 5 bases from V and 8 from J, leaving 18 bases between them. In DNA form, the CDR3 reads TGTGCCAGCAGCGACGGACAGCTTCCCGACGGCTACACCTTC. As protein: CASSDGQLPDGYTF.

Only a few counts were recorded for this clonotype. The chain links TRBV15 to TRBJ2-5, with D perhaps matching TRBD2 (5 bases). This CDR3 region has 15 residues. Per the germline V gene, CDR1 is LNHNV and CDR2 is YYDKDF (reference sequence). Trimming removed 0 bases from V and 4 bases from J, with 12 bases in between. The CDR3 DNA sequence: TGTGCCACCAGCAGAGATGCGGGCAAGGGAGAGACCCAGTACTTC. Its translation is CATSRDAGKGETQYF.

The V and J genes are TRBV7-2 and TRBJ2-2, with 11 bases aligning to TRBD2. Trimming cost V 7 bases and J 2 bases; bases outside gene matches: 6. Germline V lookup: CDR1 SGHTA, CDR2 FQGNSA. The CDR3 is 16 amino acids. The CDR3 reads CASTGTSGINTGELFF. CDR3 DNA: TGTGCCAGCACCGGGACTAGCGGAATAAACACCGGGGAGCTGTTTTTT.

This clonotype was observed at least ten times. This chain joins TRBV2 and TRBJ2-7; 11 nucleotides align to TRBD2. With V trimmed by 8 bases and J by 2 bases, 17 bases remained unmatched. This CDR3 has 18 residues. Germline V CDR1 and CDR2: SNHLY, FYNNEI. CDR3 sequence reads: CASSRGIAGGPRPYEQYF. In nucleotides, the CDR3 is TGTGCCAGCTCTCGAGGGATAGCGGGAGGGCCGAGACCCTACGAGCAGTACTTC.

This clonotype was seen at least ten times. This chain links TRBV9 with TRBJ1-1; no clear D gene. V dropped 0 bases and J dropped 0 bases, with 15 bases sitting between them. CDR1 SGDLS and CDR2 YYNGEE come from the germline V gene. This CDR3 has 17 amino acids. CDR3 sequence (DNA): TGTGCCAGCAGCGTAGTTCCAGTCCCATACATGAACACTGAAGCTTTCTTT. Translating it yields CASSVVPVPYMNTEAFF.

With regard to this clonotype: Just one base apart from a much larger clone, this may be a read error. The chain joins TRBV20-1 to TRBJ2-3, with TRBD1 as a possible D gene (5 bases). The last part of the DNA fits TRBJ1-5 better; the J call may be wrong. Looked up from germline, CDR1 is DFQATT and CDR2 is SNEGSKA (reference sequence). The CDR3 is made up of 15 amino acids. This chain's CDR3 is CSATGTSGSTDTQHF. The CDR3 coding sequence is TGCAGCGCTACCGGGACTAGCGGGAGTACAGATACGCAGCATTTT.

The sample holds many counts of this clonotype. This sequence joins TRBV14 and TRBJ2-5; D may be TRBD1 (6 bases). The V end lost 2 bases, the J end lost 5 bases, and 12 bases lay between the germline ends. Germline CDR1 and CDR2: SGHDN and FVKESK. The CDR3 runs 14 residues. CDR3 loop: CASSQRGFRETQYF. The CDR3 DNA reads TGTGCCAGCAGCCAAAGGGGGTTCCGGGAGACCCAGTACTTC. The full variable domain, rest sourced from reference TRBV14 and TRBJ2-5, is EAGVTQFPSHSVIEKGQTVTLRCDPISGHDNLYWYRRVMGKEIKFLLHFVKESKQDESGMPNNRFLAERTGGTYSTLKVQPAELEDSGVYFCASSQRGFRETQYFGPGTRLLVL.

The genes are TRBV6-2 or TRBV6-3 and TRBJ2-3, with D maybe TRBD1 (6 bases). Deletions cut 6 bases from V and 2 bases from J, with 15 bases between. The CDR3 loop spans 15 amino acids. CDR1 is MNHEY and CDR2 is SVGEGT in the germline V gene. The CDR3 region is CASRKQGRATDTQYF. CDR3 nucleotides: TGTGCCAGCAGAAAACAGGGTCGCGCCACAGATACGCAGTATTTT.

This clonotype came up a few times. The chain links TRBV3-1 to TRBJ2-7; 10 positions match TRBD2. The CDR3 length is 14 residues. Germline V CDR1 and CDR2: LGHDT, YNNKEL (reference sequence). J was trimmed by 8 bases and V by 3 bases; bases with no gene match: 7. The CDR3 reads CASSHWTSGLQQYF. CDR3 DNA: TGTGCCAGCAGCCACTGGACTAGCGGTTTGCAGCAGTACTTC.